Presented here are 30 T cell receptor beta chains from one specimen sequenced in a study of cytomegalovirus exposure and HLA in healthy donors. The PCR had 60 Vbeta and 13 Jbeta primers. Clones were read by immunoSEQ multiplex PCR, and TCRdb kept only the in-frame ones, dropping some. The table includes around 110,000 clones, 73% detected once. Sequences were obtained from PBMCs. These receptors were obtained from a young man in good health and CMV-seronegative.

The gene calls are TRBV30 and TRBJ1-2; maybe TRBD1 (6 bases). The V gene lost 4 bases and the J gene lost 6 bases, with 15 bases spanning the gap. This CDR3 spans 13 amino acids. Germline V gene sequence: CDR1 GTSNPN, CDR2 SVGIG (reference sequence). CDR3 sequence reads: CAWNEGGLDGYTF. Here the CDR3 DNA reads TGTGCCTGGAATGAGGGGGGGCTAGATGGCTACACCTTC.

This chain connects TRBV5-1 to TRBJ1-5, with D perhaps TRBD1 (6 bases). With 0 bases removed from V and 4 bases from J, the gap between germline ends came to 11 bases. Per the germline V gene, CDR1 is SGHRS and CDR2 is YFSETQ. The CDR3 totals 15 residues. The CDR3 spells CASSLAGGANQPQHF. Here the CDR3 DNA reads TGCGCCAGCAGCTTGGCGGGGGGGGCAAATCAGCCCCAGCATTTT.

The chain uses TRBV30 and TRBJ1-2; the match to TRBD1 covers 9 bases. Germline values: CDR1 GTSNPN, CDR2 SVGIG (reference sequence). This CDR3 comprises 13 residues. Trimming at V came to 2 bases and at J to 12 bases, leaving 10 bases not matched to a gene. The CDR3 DNA reads as TGTGCCTGGAGTACGGGACAGGGTCCCTATAACACCTTC. Protein sequence: CAWSTGQGPYNTF.

The chain recombines TRBV28 with TRBJ1-2; 8 bases line up with TRBD1. From germline, CDR1 is MDHEN and CDR2 SYDVKM. The CDR3 is 13 residues long. V lost 0 bases to trimming and J lost 6 bases; unmatched junction nucleotides: 0. As DNA, the CDR3 is TGTGCCAGCAGTTTATGGACAGGGGATGGCTACACCTTC. This translates into CASSLWTGDGYTF.

The J gene is TRBJ2-6, the V gene TRBV11-1, with D unresolved. CDR3 length equals 16 residues. Trimming removed 4 bases at V and 0 bases at J, with 10 bases between. Per the germline V gene, CDR1 is SGHAT and CDR2 is FQDESV (reference sequence). The CDR3 DNA reads as TGTGCCAGCAGCTCCCTCTTTAGCTCTGGGGCCAACGTCCTGACTTTC. It specifies CASSSLFSSGANVLTF.

The rearrangement uses TRBV6-6 and TRBJ2-5, with 15 bases that match TRBD2. Trimming removed 6 bases from V and 5 bases from J; junction bases left unmatched: 7. The CDR3 is 16 residues long. CDR1 MNHNY and CDR2 SVGAGI come from the germline V gene (reference sequence). CDR3 sequence: CASSRGLAGGRETQYF. Written as DNA, the CDR3 is TGTGCCAGCAGCAGGGGACTAGCGGGGGGCAGGGAGACCCAGTACTTC.

This rearrangement joins TRBV7-2 to TRBJ2-5; D is possibly TRBD1 (6 bases). The CDR3 runs 16 residues. The germline CDR1 and CDR2 sequences are SGHTA and FQGNSA. V was shortened by 2 bases and J by 0 bases, with 13 bases between the two germline ends. The CDR3 loop is CASSLIQGRYQETQYF. In nucleotides, the CDR3 is TGTGCCAGCAGCTTAATCCAGGGGCGCTACCAAGAGACCCAGTACTTC.

The chain carries TRBV9 and TRBJ2-1, with 12 positions matching TRBD2. The CDR3 length is 19 residues. CDR1 and CDR2 from the germline V gene are SGDLS and YYNGEE. V lost 3 bases, J lost 0 bases, and 10 bases stayed unmatched. The CDR3 DNA is TGTGCCAGCAGCGGACAAGGACTAGCGGGGAAGAGCTCCTACAATGAGCAGTTCTTC. Its protein is CASSGQGLAGKSSYNEQFF.

This chain joins TRBV29-1 and TRBJ2-1; 9 bases align to TRBD1. Germline CDR1 and CDR2: SQVTM and ANQGSEA. The CDR3 loop spans 14 amino acids. With 3 bases clipped from V and 9 bases from J, the junction kept 9 bases outside the gene matches. In DNA, the CDR3 is TGCAGCGTTGACGACAGGGGGTGGAAAAGTGAGCAGTTCTTC. Residues: CSVDDRGWKSEQFF.

J is TRBJ2-3 and V is TRBV10-1; possibly TRBD2 for D (6 bases). This CDR3 spans 15 amino acids. Germline V lookup: CDR1 WNHNN, CDR2 SYGVQD (reference sequence). V shed 4 bases and J shed 2 bases, with 13 bases lying between them. The CDR3: CASSVGGLNTDTQYF. Here the CDR3 DNA reads TGCGCCAGCAGTGTGGGGGGACTGAACACAGATACGCAGTATTTT.

The V and J genes are TRBV6-5 and TRBJ1-1, with a possible D match to TRBD1 (5 bases). Germline CDR1 reads MNHEY; CDR2 reads SVGAGI. This CDR3 comprises 13 residues. V shed 5 bases and J shed 6 bases, with 13 bases lying between them. This CDR3 is CASSLRVGSEAFF. Here the CDR3 DNA reads TGTGCCAGCAGTCTCAGGGTGGGCTCTGAAGCTTTCTTT.

The rearrangement links TRBV11-2 to TRBJ1-1; D remains unclear. The germline V and J ends were trimmed by 2 bases and 1 base, with 5 bases remaining between them. The CDR3 totals 13 residues. Per germline, CDR1 SGHAT and CDR2 FQNNGV. The CDR3 protein is CASSLTRNTEAFF. The CDR3 bases are TGTGCCAGCAGCTTAACCAGGAACACTGAAGCTTTCTTT.

The rearrangement joins TRBV2 to TRBJ1-1; TRBD1 matches at 11 bases. Germline lookup yields CDR1 SNHLY and CDR2 FYNNEI. Unmatched junction bases numbered 13, after V lost 10 bases and J lost 3 bases. The length of the CDR3 is 16 residues. The CDR3 sequence: CATSRDRGVIHTEAFF. For the CDR3, the DNA is TGTGCCACTTCGCGGGACAGGGGGGTTATTCACACTGAAGCTTTCTTT.

This rearrangement joins TRBV5-4 to TRBJ2-3; TRBD1 aligns across 8 bases. Unmatched junction bases numbered 8, after V lost 3 bases and J lost 2 bases. Germline lookup yields CDR1 SGHNT and CDR2 YYREEE (reference sequence). CDR3 size: 16 residues. CDR3 sequence reads: CASSSGQVKSTDTQYF. The CDR3 DNA sequence: TGTGCCAGCAGCTCGGGACAGGTGAAATCCACAGATACGCAGTATTTT.

This chain uses TRBV6-1 with TRBJ1-2, with 8 bases that match TRBD1. Germline V gene sequence: CDR1 MNHNS, CDR2 SASEGT. This CDR3 comprises 14 residues. The V segment lost 2 bases and the J segment 4 bases; nucleotides outside the gene matches: 3. CDR3 nucleotide sequence: TGTGCCAGCAGTGAACCGGGACAGGTCTATGGCTACACCTTC. The encoded protein is CASSEPGQVYGYTF.

The chain employs TRBV28 and TRBJ1-4; 8 bases map to TRBD1. Trimming cost V 6 bases and J 4 bases; bases outside gene matches: 4. This CDR3 has 14 residues. Germline assignment: CDR1 MDHEN and CDR2 SYDVKM. CDR3 residues: CASRLTGGNEKLFF. The CDR3 DNA follows: TGTGCCAGCAGGCTCACAGGGGGTAATGAAAAACTGTTTTTT.

The CDR3 is CASSLIGSSGANVLTF. The CDR3 DNA reads TGCGCCAGCAGCCTTATAGGGAGTTCGGGGGCCAACGTCCTGACTTTC. V and J are TRBV4-1 and TRBJ2-6; D might be TRBD2 (5 bases). Between the trimmed V and J ends, which lost 4 bases and 4 bases, there was a span of 14 bases. Germline assignment: CDR1 MGHRA and CDR2 YSYEKL. The CDR3 spans 16 residues.

This clone has more than one count but fewer than ten. This chain joins TRBV6-5 and TRBJ2-7; the match to TRBD1 covers 8 bases. CDR3 length: 15 residues. With 4 bases clipped from V and 2 bases from J, the junction kept 7 bases outside the gene matches. Germline CDR1 and CDR2: MNHEY and SVGAGI. The CDR3 spells CASSSQGARTYEQYF. Written as DNA, the CDR3 is TGTGCCAGCAGTTCTCAGGGGGCCAGGACCTACGAGCAGTACTTC.

The CDR3 nucleotides read TGCGCCAGCTCCGGCGGGGCAACGAACACCGGGGAGCTGTTTTTT. Translation gives CASSGGATNTGELFF. The chain links TRBV10-1 to TRBJ2-2; possible D gene TRBD2, 6 bases. Germline-derived CDR1 and CDR2 are WNHNN and SYGVQD (reference sequence). The CDR3 covers 15 residues. V was trimmed by 8 bases and J by 0 bases, leaving 13 bases between them.

The chain combines TRBV5-1 with TRBJ2-3; D is ambiguous. This CDR3 is 16 amino acids long. Trimming pared 0 bases from V and 0 bases from J, leaving 11 bases between. The germline CDR1 and CDR2 sequences are SGHRS and YFSETQ. The CDR3 nucleotides read TGCGCCAGCAGCTTGGCCGCAGTTCCTAGCACAGATACGCAGTATTTT. Translating gives CASSLAAVPSTDTQYF.

In DNA, the CDR3 is TGCAGCGTTGAAGGTGCCCAGGGGGGCTTCGGGTACGAGCAGTACTTC. Amino acid sequence: CSVEGAQGGFGYEQYF. This chain joins TRBV29-1 and TRBJ2-7, with D maybe TRBD1 (7 bases). Trimming took 1 base from V and 4 from J, leaving 20 bases between them. CDR3 length equals 16 residues. Germline assignment: CDR1 SQVTM and CDR2 ANQGSEA.

The V and J genes are TRBV27 and TRBJ2-1; TRBD1 matches at 8 bases. V lost 5 bases to trimming and J lost 5 bases; unmatched junction nucleotides: 8. CDR3 length: 15 residues. CDR1 MNHEY and CDR2 SMNVEV come from the germline V gene (reference sequence). The CDR3 nucleotides read TGTGCCAGCAGTCCCTACAGGGGGGCCGACAATGAGCAGTTCTTC. Protein sequence: CASSPYRGADNEQFF.

The chain has TRBV2 and TRBJ1-3; D remains unclear. The length of the CDR3 is 12 residues. The V gene lost 6 bases and the J gene lost 3 bases, with 6 bases spanning the gap. Germline assignment: CDR1 SNHLY and CDR2 FYNNEI. The CDR3 sequence: CASSLDGNTIYF. The CDR3 region has the DNA TGTGCCAGCAGCCTAGATGGAAACACCATATATTTT.

The chain joins TRBV7-9 to TRBJ2-1; TRBD2 matches 9 bases. V was clipped by 1 base and J by 6 bases; unmatched bases: 7. The CDR3 runs to 16 residues. In germline, CDR1 is SEHNR, CDR2 FQNEAQ (reference sequence). CDR3 DNA sequence: TGTGCCAGCAGCTTAGAGATTGTGCGGGGGGGCAATGAGCAGTTCTTC. The encoded protein is CASSLEIVRGGNEQFF.

The genes are TRBV6-5 and TRBJ1-1; D uncertain. Trimming stripped 1 base from V and 0 bases from J, with 9 bases between. The CDR3 runs 15 residues. The germline V gene has CDR1 MNHEY and CDR2 SVGAGI. The CDR3 protein is CASSYYRGLNTEAFF. DNA for the CDR3: TGTGCCAGCAGTTACTACCGAGGGCTGAACACTGAAGCTTTCTTT.

The chain couples TRBV19 to TRBJ2-7; 9 bases map to TRBD2. The CDR3 contains 13 residues. In germline, CDR1 is LNHDA, CDR2 SQIVND (reference sequence). After removal of 6 bases from V and 5 bases from J, the junction contained 5 bases not matched to a gene. The CDR3 region is CASSLAGTDEQYF. The CDR3 DNA is TGTGCCAGTAGCCTAGCGGGGACGGACGAGCAGTACTTC.

This chain links TRBV7-6 with TRBJ2-1; maybe TRBD2 (5 bases). Germline assignment: CDR1 SGHVS and CDR2 FNYEAQ. Trimming pared 1 base from V and 2 bases from J, leaving 9 bases between. This CDR3 has 15 residues. The chain's CDR3 is CASSLDPGTYNEQFF. CDR3 nucleotides: TGTGCCAGCAGCTTAGATCCGGGAACCTACAATGAGCAGTTCTTC.

The genes are TRBV5-1 and TRBJ2-5, with D possibly TRBD1 on 6 matching bases. Germline lookup yields CDR1 SGHRS and CDR2 YFSETQ. This CDR3 comprises 15 residues. V lost 0 bases and J lost 2, with 11 bases in between. The CDR3 sequence: CASSLGQVRQETQYF. The CDR3 DNA sequence: TGCGCCAGCAGCTTGGGACAGGTTAGGCAAGAGACCCAGTACTTC. Looking up the rest from reference TRBV5-1 and TRBJ2-5 gives the full variable domain: KAGVTQTPRYLIKTRGQQVTLSCSPISGHRSVSWYQQTPGQGLQFLFEYFSETQRNKGNFPGRFSGRQFSNSRSEMNVSTLELGDSALYLCASSLGQVRQETQYFGPGTRLLVL.

CDR3 in amino acids: CASSSWAGNTEAFF. For the CDR3, the DNA is TGTGCCAGCAGCTCCTGGGCCGGGAACACTGAAGCTTTCTTT. The gene calls are TRBV11-2 and TRBJ1-1; D gene ambiguous. The CDR3 is made up of 14 amino acids. V lost 4 bases and J lost 1, with 10 bases in between. Per the germline V gene, CDR1 is SGHAT and CDR2 is FQNNGV.

The chain is built from TRBV18 and TRBJ1-6; 11 bases map to TRBD1. Germline V gene data show CDR1 as KGHSH and CDR2 as LQKENI. With 4 bases clipped from V and 9 bases from J, the junction kept 5 bases outside the gene matches. CDR3 length: 15 amino acids. The CDR3 spells CASSLDRGPLSPLHF. CDR3 in DNA: TGTGCCAGCTCACTGGACAGGGGGCCACTTTCACCCCTCCACTTT.